This TCR beta chain was recovered during a study of shared clonotypes between healthy human individuals. The method was immunoSEQ multiplex PCR; TCRdb's version includes in-frame clones alone and lacks a portion of them. The profile covers around 1.1 million clones, with around three quarters appearing a single time and 0.55% to 0.7% taken by the ten largest. V was trimmed by 4 bases and J by 7 bases, leaving 9 bases between them. This CDR3 is 12 amino acids long. The germline V gene encodes CDR1 SGHKS and CDR2 YYEKEE (reference sequence). Sequencing was performed on memory CD4+ T cells from PBMCs. The subset denotes: CD45RA-negative fraction. This TCR was sampled from a man between 18 and 29 years old in good health. Some clones in this sample may be carry-over from other donors' samples. This chain connects TRBV5-5 to TRBJ1-5; D is undetermined. CDR3: CASSRSGQPQHF. CDR3 in DNA: TGTGCCAGCAGCCGGAGTGGGCAGCCCCAGCATTTT.